The 11 T cell receptor beta chains below all came from one sample that was sequenced in a study of OX40 agonist ivuxolimab in advanced cancers. TCRdb keeps only in-frame clones here, not all; method: immunoSEQ multiplex PCR. The sample has some 74,000 clones, around 88% seen once. Sequenced material: CD4+ or CD8+ T cells sorted from blood, taken in a trial of the OX40 agonist ivuxolimab. These receptors were collected from an adult with an advanced solid tumor such as melanoma, head and neck, liver or kidney cancer.

The chain joins TRBV6-4 to TRBJ1-1, with unresolved D. CDR3 size: 13 residues. Germline CDR1 MRHNA, CDR2 SNTAGT. Trimming shortened V by 3 bases and J by 0 bases, and 5 bases separated the two germline ends. The CDR3 DNA reads TGTGCCAGCAGTGAGTCGCTGAACACTGAAGCTTTCTTT. This codes for CASSESLNTEAFF.

For this clone: At one of its ends the junction is not consistent with the germline gene, which may arise from a read error. The chain uses TRBV27 and TRBJ2-1, with 11 bases aligning to TRBD2. This CDR3 is 20 amino acids long. CDR1 MNHEY and CDR2 SMNVEV come from the germline V gene (reference sequence). CDR3 coding DNA: TGTGCCAGCAGTTCTTCTCCCCTACTAGCGGGAGCTTCCGGCTACGATGAGCAGTTCTTC. It specifies CASSSSPLLAGASGYDEQFF.

The chain links TRBV6-5 to TRBJ2-7; TRBD2 is a possible D gene (6 bases). Germline V lookup: CDR1 MNHEY, CDR2 SVGAGI. V gave up 6 bases and J gave up 3 bases, with 15 bases separating them. The CDR3 has 14 amino acids. CDR3 coding DNA: TGTGCCAGCAGATTGACCGGGACTGTCTACGAGCAGTACTTC. It is translated as CASRLTGTVYEQYF.

On this clone itself: This sample also contains other DNA sequences that code for the same CDR3. CDR3 loop: CASSGQGGNQPQHF. As DNA, the CDR3 is TGTGCCAGCTCGGGACAGGGCGGCAATCAGCCCCAGCATTTT. V usage is TRBV2 and J usage is TRBJ1-5; 9 bases match TRBD1. The CDR3 has 14 residues. Germline V gene data show CDR1 as SNHLY and CDR2 as FYNNEI. V gave up 8 bases and J gave up 2 bases; unmatched junction bases: 4. Together with reference TRBV2 and TRBJ1-5, the CDR3 gives the full variable domain: EPEVTQTPSHQVTQMGQEVILRCVPISNHLYFYWYRQILGQKVEFLVSFYNNEISEKSEIFDDQFSVERPDGSNFTLKIRSTKLEDSAMYFCASSGQGGNQPQHFGDGTRLSIL.

The gene calls are TRBV2 and TRBJ1-2, with 7 bases identical to TRBD1. Losses at the gene ends were 6 bases for V and 0 bases for J; bases not matched to a gene: 10. CDR1 is SNHLY, CDR2 FYNNEI, per germline. This CDR3 spans 16 amino acids. CDR3 in amino acids: CASRASRGKANYGYTF. The DNA for the CDR3 is TGTGCCAGCAGGGCATCCAGGGGGAAAGCTAACTATGGCTACACCTTC.

The genes are TRBV27 and TRBJ2-1; D may be TRBD2 (5 bases). Germline CDR1 is MNHEY and CDR2 is SMNVEV (reference sequence). This CDR3 is 16 amino acids long. V was clipped by 8 bases and J by 2 bases, with 19 bases between them. The CDR3 sequence is CASRIYSMRAYNEQFF. CDR3 nucleotides: TGTGCCAGCCGGATATATAGTATGAGGGCCTACAATGAGCAGTTCTTC.

The gene calls are TRBV10-3 and TRBJ1-2; 7 positions match TRBD1. The CDR3 consists of 15 residues. Per the germline V gene, CDR1 is ENHRY and CDR2 is SYGVKD. The ends lost 4 bases at V and 1 base at J; junction bases unmatched: 6. Here the CDR3 reads CAISASDRFNYGYTF. CDR3 coding DNA: TGTGCCATCAGTGCGTCGGACAGGTTTAACTATGGCTACACCTTC.

V and J are TRBV4-1 and TRBJ1-2; 7 positions match TRBD1. Trimming at V came to 6 bases and at J to 4 bases, leaving 5 bases not matched to a gene. Germline CDR1 MGHRA, CDR2 YSYEKL. CDR3 length: 13 residues. The CDR3: CASRPTGSYGYTF. As DNA, the CDR3 is TGCGCCAGCAGACCGACAGGGTCCTATGGCTACACCTTC.

This clone has just a few counts. The chain uses TRBV19 and TRBJ2-5; no clear D. V dropped 8 bases and J dropped 5 bases, with 6 bases sitting between them. CDR1 and CDR2 from the germline V gene are LNHDA and SQIVND (reference sequence). The CDR3 contains 10 residues. The DNA of the CDR3 is TGTGCCAGTGGTTATGAGACCCAGTACTTC. Protein sequence: CASGYETQYF.

The chain carries TRBV11-2 and TRBJ2-5; 12 bases are a match to TRBD2. The CDR3 covers 18 residues. Per the germline V gene, CDR1 is SGHAT and CDR2 is FQNNGV. The V gene end was trimmed by 1 base and the J gene end by 2 bases; junction bases not matched to a gene: 8. CDR3 protein: CASSLGNLAGGLQETQYF. DNA of the CDR3: TGTGCCAGCAGCTTAGGGAACCTAGCGGGGGGGCTTCAAGAGACCCAGTACTTC. The whole variable domain, remainder taken from reference TRBV11-2 and TRBJ2-5, is EAGVAQSPRYKIIEKRQSVAFWCNPISGHATLYWYQQILGQGPKLLIQFQNNGVVDDSQLPKDRFSAERLKGVDSTLKIQPAKLEDSAVYLCASSLGNLAGGLQETQYFGPGTRLLVL.

V is TRBV19 and J is TRBJ2-3, with 7 bases identical to TRBD1. Germline CDR1 is LNHDA and CDR2 is SQIVND (reference sequence). The CDR3 extends over 16 amino acids. V gave up 4 bases and J gave up 1 base; unmatched junction bases: 8. In DNA, the CDR3 is TGTGCCAGTAGTACCGGACGGCAGGGGGGCACAGATACGCAGTATTTT. Translating it yields CASSTGRQGGTDTQYF.